This passage covers 14 T cell receptor beta chains from one sample sequenced in a study of T-cell reconstitution after alpha-beta-depleted transplantation in children. A TCRbeta library incorporating unique molecular identifiers was prepared. TCRdb independently ran MiXCR on the PCR reads; one entry per CDR3 protein. Of almost 600,000 distinct CDR3 sequences in the sample, 27% were seen once. The sequencing used PBMCs, collected before TCRalphabeta/CD19-depleted stem cell transplant. These receptors originate from a boy under two years old with Wiskott-Aldrich syndrome, due to receive a stem cell transplant.

CDR3 coding DNA: TGTGCCAGCTCGGGGGCAGGTAAAAACACTGAAGCTTTCTTT. This gives the protein CASSGAGKNTEAFF. This chain links TRBV28 with TRBJ1-1, with D perhaps matching TRBD1 (6 bases). Germline CDR1 and CDR2: MDHEN and SYDVKM. Trimming pared 8 bases from V and 2 bases from J, leaving 15 bases between. The CDR3 is 14 amino acids.

The chain joins TRBV10-3 to TRBJ2-3; D not certain. The CDR3 covers 15 residues. V lost 10 bases to trimming and J lost 1 base, with 18 bases between them. Germline V CDR1 and CDR2: ENHRY, SYGVKD. In DNA form, the CDR3 reads TGTGCCACCACGCCGCGATGGTCCGGCACAGATACGCAGTATTTT. This encodes CATTPRWSGTDTQYF.

The rearrangement links TRBV29-1 to TRBJ2-7; a possible D gene is TRBD2 (6 bases). CDR3 length: 12 residues. Germline V gene lookup returns CDR1 SQVTM and CDR2 ANQGSEA. The V end was cut by 4 bases, the J end by 6 bases, with 13 bases between. The CDR3 DNA sequence: TGCAGCGTTGGCAGGGAGGTGCGCGAGCAGTACTTC. Translation: CSVGREVREQYF.

The chain is built from TRBV27 and TRBJ2-7, with D unresolved. V gave up 0 bases and J gave up 0 bases, with 6 bases separating them. Germline-derived CDR1 and CDR2 are MNHEY and SMNVEV (reference sequence). The CDR3 consists of 14 residues. The CDR3 DNA follows: TGTGCCAGCAGTTTATCGCAGGTCTCCTACGAGCAGTACTTC. Its translation is CASSLSQVSYEQYF.

CDR3 region: CASSERDLTSGRAGGELFF. The CDR3 coding sequence is TGTGCCAGCAGCGAGCGGGATTTAACTAGCGGGAGGGCCGGCGGGGAGCTGTTTTTT. J is TRBJ2-2 and V is TRBV2; 13 bases match TRBD2. Trimming removed 6 bases from V and 7 bases from J; junction bases left unmatched: 17. Germline V gene lookup returns CDR1 SNHLY and CDR2 FYNNEI. The length of the CDR3 is 19 residues.

The chain is built from TRBV7-9 and TRBJ2-3; D may be TRBD1 (5 bases). CDR1 and CDR2 (germline): SEHNR, FQNEAQ (reference sequence). The germline V and J ends were trimmed by 3 bases and 1 base, with 14 bases remaining between them. This CDR3 has 16 amino acids. As DNA, the CDR3 is TGTGCCAGCAGCTTTAGGGGTAGGGATGGCACAGATACGCAGTATTTT. Translating gives CASSFRGRDGTDTQYF.

Concerning this clonotype: Sequence at one end of the junction differs from germline and may be a read error. The chain employs TRBV3-1 and TRBJ1-1, with D perhaps matching TRBD1 (6 bases). The germline V gene encodes CDR1 LGHDT and CDR2 YNNKEL (reference sequence). The CDR3 sequence is 17 residues long. The CDR3 loop reads CSSSLRGQIGSAAEAFF. As DNA, the CDR3 is TGTTCCAGCAGCCTCCGCGGACAGATAGGATCGGCCGCTGAAGCTTTCTTT.

This clonotype was counted only a few times. The genes are TRBV4-2 and TRBJ2-7; the D is unclear. Trimming took off 0 bases at V and 3 bases at J, with 9 bases between the two ends. The CDR3 extends over 14 amino acids. CDR1 and CDR2 from the germline V gene are LGHNA and YNFKEQ. The CDR3 DNA reads as TGTGCCAGCAGCCAAGATCTGGGCTACTACGAGCAGTACTTC. It specifies CASSQDLGYYEQYF.

The J gene is TRBJ1-1, the V gene TRBV20-1; D uncertain. V lost 2 bases and J 3 bases, leaving 13 bases between the germline ends. Germline-derived CDR1 and CDR2 are DFQATT and SNEGSKA (reference sequence). This CDR3 is 14 amino acids long. CDR3 residues: CSARRVLQDTEAFF. The DNA for the CDR3 is TGCAGTGCTAGAAGGGTTCTTCAAGACACTGAAGCTTTCTTT.

Only a few counts were recorded for this clonotype. The gene calls are TRBV5-1 and TRBJ2-7; 7 nucleotides agree with TRBD2. Germline values: CDR1 SGHRS, CDR2 YFSETQ. With 0 bases clipped from V and 3 bases from J, the junction kept 12 bases outside the gene matches. This CDR3 spans 17 amino acids. The CDR3 DNA is TGCGCCAGCAGCTTGGGCCCCGGGACTACGACTCTCTACGAGCAGTACTTC. It codes for CASSLGPGTTTLYEQYF.

This clonotype was seen a few times. The rearrangement joins TRBV20-1 to TRBJ1-2, with TRBD1 as a possible D gene (5 bases). CDR1 and CDR2 from the germline V gene are DFQATT and SNEGSKA (reference sequence). Trimming removed 2 bases at V and 5 bases at J, with 18 bases between. The CDR3 length is 15 residues. The CDR3: CSARTDRRPWYGYTF. CDR3 sequence (DNA): TGCAGTGCTAGAACTGACAGACGGCCTTGGTATGGCTACACCTTC.

The rearrangement links TRBV5-1 to TRBJ2-7, with 10 bases fitting TRBD2. This CDR3 is built from 16 residues. CDR1 and CDR2 from the germline V gene are SGHRS and YFSETQ. V lost 3 bases and J lost 7; bases outside the gene matches: 13. Written as DNA, the CDR3 is TGCGCCAGCAGCTCTAGCGGGAGTAATAGGTTGGGTGAGCAGTACTTC. Its translation: CASSSSGSNRLGEQYF.

This chain uses TRBV15 with TRBJ1-5, with D perhaps matching TRBD1 (5 bases). Germline values: CDR1 LNHNV, CDR2 YYDKDF (reference sequence). This CDR3 contains 17 residues. V lost 3 bases and J 5 bases, leaving 20 bases between the germline ends. The CDR3 bases are TGTGCCACCAGCAGGGTTGGAGGGACGCAGTTATATCAGCCCCAGCATTTT. Its translation: CATSRVGGTQLYQPQHF.

The chain uses TRBV5-1 and TRBJ2-1; 9 nucleotides match TRBD1. CDR3 length: 14 amino acids. Germline assignment: CDR1 SGHRS and CDR2 YFSETQ. V lost 3 bases and J lost 5; bases outside the gene matches: 3. CDR3 DNA sequence: TGCGCCAGCAGCTCCCGGACAGGGGACAATGAGCAGTTCTTC. Protein sequence: CASSSRTGDNEQFF.